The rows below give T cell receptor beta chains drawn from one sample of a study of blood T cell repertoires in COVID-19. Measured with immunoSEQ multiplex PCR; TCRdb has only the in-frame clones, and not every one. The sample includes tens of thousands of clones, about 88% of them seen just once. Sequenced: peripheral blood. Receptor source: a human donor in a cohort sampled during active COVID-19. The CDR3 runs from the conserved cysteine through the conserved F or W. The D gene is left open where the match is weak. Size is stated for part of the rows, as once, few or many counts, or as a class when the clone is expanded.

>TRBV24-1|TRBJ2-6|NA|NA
TGTGCCACCAGTGATTCAACCTTTGCAGTCTCTGGGGCCAACGTCCTGACTTTC
CATSDSTFAVSGANVLTF
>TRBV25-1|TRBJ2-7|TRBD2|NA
TGTGCCAGCAGTGCGGCGTTTAGAACTAGCGGCCGGGGAGAGCAGTACTTC
CASSAAFRTSGRGEQYF
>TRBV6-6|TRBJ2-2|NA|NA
TGTGCCAGCAGTTACCGAGGGAACACCGGGGAGCTGTTTTTT
CASSYRGNTGELFF
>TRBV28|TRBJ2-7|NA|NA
TGTGCCAGCAGTTTACGGACTGTGACCTACGAGCAGTACTTC
CASSLRTVTYEQYF
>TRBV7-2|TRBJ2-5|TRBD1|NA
TGTGCCAGCAGCTTATATCCGAGGGACAGGGTGGGGACCCAGTACTTC
CASSLYPRDRVGTQYF
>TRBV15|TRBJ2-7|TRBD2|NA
TGTGCCACCAGCAGAGGGACTAGCGGGATTTACGAGCAGTACTTC
CATSRGTSGIYEQYF
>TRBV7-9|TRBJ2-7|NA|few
TGTGCCAGCAGTCCCCCGGCCAACCGGGGCGAGCAGTACTTC
CASSPPANRGEQYF
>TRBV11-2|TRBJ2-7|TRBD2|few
TGTGCCAGCAGCCCAATAAGCGGGAGTTGGCCCTACGAGCAGTACTTC
CASSPISGSWPYEQYF
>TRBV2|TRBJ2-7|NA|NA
TGTGCCAGCAGCAGAGACAGATCCTACGAGCAGTACTTC
CASSRDRSYEQYF
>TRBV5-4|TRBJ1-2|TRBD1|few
TGTGCCAGCAGCTTGGAGGGGGCCTATGGCTACACCTTC
CASSLEGAYGYTF
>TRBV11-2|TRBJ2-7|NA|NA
TGTGCCAGCAGCTTAGGGCAGACTTTTTCCTACGAGCAGTACTTC
CASSLGQTFSYEQYF
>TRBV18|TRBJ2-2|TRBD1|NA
TGTGCCAGCTCACCTCGACAGGGTCAGACCGGGGAGCTGTTTTTT
CASSPRQGQTGELFF
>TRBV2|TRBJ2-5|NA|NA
TGTGCCAGCAGCTACGCCCGGGCCCAGTACTTC
CASSYARAQYF
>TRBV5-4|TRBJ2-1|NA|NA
TGTGCCAGCAGCTTGGCTCGGGGACTGTACAATGAGCAGTTCTTC
CASSLARGLYNEQFF
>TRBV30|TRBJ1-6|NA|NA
TGTGCCTGGAAACGGGGGGTTTTTAATTCACCCCTCCACTTT
CAWKRGVFNSPLHF
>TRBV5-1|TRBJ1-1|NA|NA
TGCGCCAGCAGCCAAAACACTGAAGCTTTCTTT
CASSQNTEAFF
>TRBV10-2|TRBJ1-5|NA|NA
TGCGCCAGCAGACCGGGACACAGCAATCAGCCCCAGCATTTT
CASRPGHSNQPQHF
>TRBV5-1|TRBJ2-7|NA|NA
TGCGCCAGCAGACGGGATAGCTCCTACGAGCAGTACTTC
CASRRDSSYEQYF
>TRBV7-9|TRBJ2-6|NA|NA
TGTGCCAGCAGCTTGATAGACCCTCAGGGCCCTGGGGCCAACGTCCTGACTTTC
CASSLIDPQGPGANVLTF
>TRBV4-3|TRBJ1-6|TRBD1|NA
TGCGCCAGCAGCCAAGATGGGACGACAGGGGGCTCACCCCTCCACTTT
CASSQDGTTGGSPLHF
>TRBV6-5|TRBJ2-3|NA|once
TGTGCCAGCAGACCCAATAGCGGCCGGGGTGATACGCAGTATTTT
CASRPNSGRGDTQYF
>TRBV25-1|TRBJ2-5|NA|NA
TGTGCCAGCAGTTTGAGCGCTGGCCGGGGGACCCAGTACTTC
CASSLSAGRGTQYF
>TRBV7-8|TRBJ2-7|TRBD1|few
TGTGCCAGCAGCCCACTGGGACAGTCCTACGAGCAGTACTTC
CASSPLGQSYEQYF
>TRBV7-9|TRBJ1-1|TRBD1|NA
TGTGCCAGCAGCTCGGACAGGGATTTTAACACTGAAGCTTTCTTT
CASSSDRDFNTEAFF
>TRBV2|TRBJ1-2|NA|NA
TGTGCCAGCTCGAAGGGGGAATATGGCTACACCTTC
CASSKGEYGYTF
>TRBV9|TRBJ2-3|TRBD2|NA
TGTGCCAGCAGCGTAGGGACTAGCGTGACAGATACGCAGTATTTT
CASSVGTSVTDTQYF
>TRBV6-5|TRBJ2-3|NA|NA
TGTGCCAGCGGTTGGGAGGCAGATACGCAGTATTTT
CASGWEADTQYF
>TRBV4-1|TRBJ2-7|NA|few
TGCGCCAGCAGCCAAGATTATTACAACTACGAGCAGTACTTC
CASSQDYYNYEQYF
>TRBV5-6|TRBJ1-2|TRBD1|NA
TGTGCCAGCAGCCCAGGGGGCGCGAATGGCTACACCTTC
CASSPGGANGYTF
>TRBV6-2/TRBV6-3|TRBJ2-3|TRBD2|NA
TGTGCCAGCAGTTACGGCGGGGGGGACTCAGATACGCAGTATTTT
CASSYGGGDSDTQYF
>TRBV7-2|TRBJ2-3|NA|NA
TGTGCCAGCAGCTTAGTAGAGACAGAGCAGTTAGATACGCAGTATTTT
CASSLVETEQLDTQYF
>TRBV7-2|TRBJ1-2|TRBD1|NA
TGTGCCAGCAGCTCGACAGGGTACGGCTACACCTTC
CASSSTGYGYTF
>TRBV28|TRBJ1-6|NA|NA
TGTGCCAGCAGTAGGAGGTTAGAAAATTCACCCCTCCACTTT
CASSRRLENSPLHF